The 8 T cell receptor beta chains presented below share a single source sample, sequenced in a study of cytomegalovirus exposure and HLA in healthy donors. Vbeta (60) and Jbeta (13) primers were used in the PCR. The assay was immunoSEQ multiplex PCR, and TCRdb's table has in-frame clones only and misses some. The listing contains about 53,000 clones. The sequencing sample was made of PBMCs. These receptor sequences come from a woman younger than 35 in good health and CMV-seronegative.

The chain couples TRBV6-5 to TRBJ2-7; 10 bases align to TRBD1. The CDR3 runs to 15 residues. Unmatched junction bases numbered 8, after V lost 4 bases and J lost 5 bases. Germline loops: CDR1 MNHEY, CDR2 SVGAGI. CDR3 amino acids: CASSFHRDRGDEQYF. CDR3 DNA sequence: TGTGCCAGCAGTTTCCACCGGGACAGGGGCGACGAGCAGTACTTC.

The chain combines TRBV6-5 with TRBJ1-2; D may be TRBD1 (5 bases). This CDR3 has 14 amino acids. Trimming removed 0 bases at V and 4 bases at J, with 9 bases between. Germline V gene data show CDR1 as MNHEY and CDR2 as SVGAGI. In nucleotides, the CDR3 is TGTGCCAGCAGTTACTCGGGGCCGGGCTATGGCTACACCTTC. Protein product: CASSYSGPGYGYTF.

The genes are TRBV18 and TRBJ2-7; D is possibly TRBD1 (6 bases). Looked up from germline, CDR1 is KGHSH and CDR2 is LQKENI. V was pared by 3 bases and J by 4 bases, with 16 bases between. The CDR3 spans 15 residues. As DNA, the CDR3 is TGTGCCAGCTCACCGTCGGACAGCTTGAGTTACGAGCAGTACTTC. Its translation: CASSPSDSLSYEQYF. The variable domain in full, with the rest retrieved from reference TRBV18 and TRBJ2-7, is NAGVMQNPRHLVRRRGQEARLRCSPMKGHSHVYWYRQLPEEGLKFMVYLQKENIIDESGMPKERFSAEFPKEGPSILRIQQVVRGDSAAYFCASSPSDSLSYEQYFGPGTRLTVT.

The V and J genes are TRBV5-1 and TRBJ1-4, with D possibly being TRBD1 (6 bases). There are 15 residues in the CDR3. Per germline, CDR1 SGHRS and CDR2 YFSETQ. Trimming took off 4 bases at V and 5 bases at J, with 15 bases between the two ends. The CDR3 sequence: CASSMGASTNEKLFF. The CDR3 DNA reads TGCGCCAGCAGCATGGGGGCCAGTACCAATGAAAAACTGTTTTTT. Full variable domain (outside the CDR3, taken from reference TRBV5-1 and TRBJ1-4): KAGVTQTPRYLIKTRGQQVTLSCSPISGHRSVSWYQQTPGQGLQFLFEYFSETQRNKGNFPGRFSGRQFSNSRSEMNVSTLELGDSALYLCASSMGASTNEKLFFGSGTQLSVL.

This chain links TRBV7-9 with TRBJ1-1; D perhaps matches TRBD1 (6 bases). Germline CDR1 reads SEHNR; CDR2 reads FQNEAQ (reference sequence). Deletions cut 4 bases from V and 4 bases from J, with 13 bases between. The CDR3 has 14 residues. This CDR3 is CASSSDRFPTEAFF. As DNA, the CDR3 is TGTGCCAGCAGCTCTGACAGGTTCCCCACTGAAGCTTTCTTT.

The chain recombines TRBV10-3 with TRBJ2-7, with TRBD2 as a possible D gene (5 bases). The V gene lost 10 bases and the J gene lost 8 bases, with 21 bases spanning the gap. Germline V lookup: CDR1 ENHRY, CDR2 SYGVKD. The CDR3 runs to 13 residues. CDR3 region: CATMPLAALKQYF. The CDR3 coding sequence is TGTGCCACCATGCCCCTAGCAGCTCTAAAGCAGTACTTC.

V and J are TRBV7-9 and TRBJ2-3; tentative D call: TRBD2 (6 bases). This CDR3 has 13 amino acids. Germline loops: CDR1 SEHNR, CDR2 FQNEAQ (reference sequence). The CDR3 DNA is TGTGCGCCCGGGCAGGGACTGCCAGATACGCAGTATTTT. Translation: CAPGQGLPDTQYF.

As DNA, the CDR3 is TGTGCAGTAGCTTGGGACAGGGGGCTTCCTAACTATGGCTACACCTTC. This translates into CAVAWDRGLPNYGYTF. This sequence joins TRBV10-3 and TRBJ1-2, with TRBD1 matching 12 bases. Germline loops: CDR1 ENHRY, CDR2 SYGVKD. The CDR3 has 16 amino acids.